Below, 21 T cell receptor beta chains from the same sample are listed, as sequenced in a study of blood T cell repertoires in COVID-19. Clones were sequenced by immunoSEQ multiplex PCR, and TCRdb holds only the in-frame ones, with some missing. Seen here are 300,000 or so clones, roughly 90% observed once, and the top ten hold more than 0.95%. Sequencing input: PBMCs or T cells enriched from blood (not recorded which). Receptors were obtained from a woman aged 25 to 45 who had recovered from COVID-19.

This clone appeared once. The V gene is TRBV19, the J gene TRBJ1-5; TRBD1 matches 12 bases. Trimming removed 4 bases from V and 7 bases from J; junction bases left unmatched: 11. CDR1 is LNHDA, CDR2 SQIVND, per germline (reference sequence). The CDR3 length is 17 residues. CDR3 DNA sequence: TGTGCCAGTAGTAGCTGGGCCGGGACAGGGGGCAGGCAGCCCCAGCATTTT. Amino acid sequence: CASSSWAGTGGRQPQHF.

The chain links TRBV4-3 to TRBJ2-3; 10 bases match TRBD2. V lost 1 base and J lost 5; bases outside the gene matches: 3. CDR3 length: 15 residues. CDR1 and CDR2 from the germline V gene are LGHNA and YSLEER. CDR3 residues: CASSQGTSGLDTQYF. CDR3 bases: TGCGCCAGCAGCCAAGGGACTAGCGGCCTAGATACGCAGTATTTT.

The table lists this clone with a few counts. The sample contains more than one DNA sequence encoding this CDR3. This chain uses TRBV5-1 with TRBJ2-3; 9 nucleotides agree with TRBD1. The ends lost 4 bases at V and 3 bases at J; junction bases unmatched: 3. The germline CDR1 and CDR2 sequences are SGHRS and YFSETQ. This CDR3 has 14 residues. CDR3 sequence reads: CASSPGQGTDTQYF. The CDR3 DNA follows: TGCGCCAGCAGCCCTGGACAGGGGACAGATACGCAGTATTTT.

The chain couples TRBV7-2 to TRBJ1-1; 8 bases line up with TRBD1. V dropped 5 bases and J dropped 3; count of bases not matched to a gene: 8. The germline CDR1 and CDR2 sequences are SGHTA and FQGNSA. The CDR3 loop spans 15 amino acids. The CDR3 DNA is TGTGCCAGCAGCCCTCAGACAGGGGTTGACACTGAAGCTTTCTTT. Translated: CASSPQTGVDTEAFF.

The J gene is TRBJ1-4, the V gene TRBV7-9, with D unclear. V was shortened by 5 bases and J by 4 bases, with 11 bases between the two germline ends. CDR1 and CDR2 from the germline V gene are SEHNR and FQNEAQ (reference sequence). The CDR3 has 14 residues. In nucleotides, the CDR3 is TGTGCCAGCAGCCTGCCGGGAGTTAATGAAAAACTGTTTTTT. This encodes CASSLPGVNEKLFF. Complete variable domain (other parts from reference TRBV7-9 and TRBJ1-4): DTGVSQNPRHKITKRGQNVTFRCDPISEHNRLYWYRQTLGQGPEFLTYFQNEAQLEKSRLLSDRFSAERPKGSFSTLEIQRTEQGDSAMYLCASSLPGVNEKLFFGSGTQLSVL.

The gene calls are TRBV28 and TRBJ2-3, with 9 bases fitting TRBD1. Unmatched junction bases numbered 5, after V lost 5 bases and J lost 2 bases. The CDR3 is made up of 15 amino acids. Germline CDR1 and CDR2: MDHEN and SYDVKM. CDR3 protein: CASSTWTGATDTQYF. The CDR3 nucleotides are TGTGCCAGCAGTACTTGGACAGGGGCCACAGATACGCAGTATTTT.

This chain links TRBV11-2 with TRBJ2-7; D is possibly TRBD2 (6 bases). V lost 3 bases and J 3 bases, leaving 24 bases between the germline ends. CDR3 size: 18 residues. Germline CDR1 and CDR2: SGHAT and FQNNGV. The CDR3 reads CASSLNSGSAAVFYEQYF. DNA of the CDR3: TGTGCCAGCAGCTTGAATAGCGGTTCAGCGGCTGTTTTCTACGAGCAGTACTTC. Using reference TRBV11-2 and TRBJ2-7 for the parts outside the CDR3, the full variable domain is EAGVAQSPRYKIIEKRQSVAFWCNPISGHATLYWYQQILGQGPKLLIQFQNNGVVDDSQLPKDRFSAERLKGVDSTLKIQPAKLEDSAVYLCASSLNSGSAAVFYEQYFGPGTRLTVT.

Note on this clone: The same CDR3 is also encoded by other DNA sequences in this sample. CDR3 DNA: TGTGCCAGCAGTTACTCGAGCGGGACGGTGAACACTGAAGCTTTCTTT. Amino acids: CASSYSSGTVNTEAFF. The V call is TRBV6-2 or TRBV6-3, the J call TRBJ1-1; D is perhaps TRBD1 (5 bases). Trimming pared 0 bases from V and 0 bases from J, leaving 11 bases between. The germline V gene has CDR1 MNHEY and CDR2 SVGEGT. This CDR3 is 16 amino acids long.

This chain uses TRBV7-2 with TRBJ2-5; 10 bases align to TRBD2. In germline, CDR1 is SGHTA, CDR2 FQGNSA. CDR3 length: 15 residues. The V and J ends lost 0 bases and 3 bases, in that order; junction bases with no gene match: 1. CDR3 nucleotide sequence: TGTGCCAGCAGCTTAGCAGGACTAGCGGAAGAGACCCAGTACTTC. As protein: CASSLAGLAEETQYF. The entire variable domain, with the rest obtained from reference TRBV7-2 and TRBJ2-5, is as follows: GAGVSQSPSNKVTEKGKDVELRCDPISGHTALYWYRQSLGQGLEFLIYFQGNSAPDKSGLPSDRFSAERTGGSVSTLTIQRTQQEDSAVYLCASSLAGLAEETQYFGPGTRLLVL.

The chain joins TRBV10-3 to TRBJ2-5; D uncertain. V lost 1 base, J lost 1 base, and 10 bases lay in between. Germline-derived CDR1 and CDR2 are ENHRY and SYGVKD. The CDR3 sequence is 15 residues long. CDR3 bases: TGTGCCATCAGTGAGTTGGCTGTGGCCCAAGAGACCCAGTACTTC. Residues: CAISELAVAQETQYF.

This CDR3 is CASSLEGGAFYEQYF. The CDR3 DNA follows: TGCGCCAGCAGCTTGGAGGGAGGGGCCTTCTACGAGCAGTACTTC. This chain uses TRBV5-1 with TRBJ2-7; 7 nucleotides match TRBD2. The V gene's germline CDR1 is SGHRS and CDR2 YFSETQ. V dropped 0 bases and J dropped 3; count of bases not matched to a gene: 6. The CDR3 sequence is 15 residues long.

The chain employs TRBV24-1 and TRBJ2-4; D is possibly TRBD1 (5 bases). Trimming stripped 2 bases from V and 2 bases from J, with 12 bases between. Germline V lookup: CDR1 KGHDR, CDR2 SFDVKD. The CDR3 loop spans 16 amino acids. The CDR3 is CATSDSGKGSKNIQYF. For the CDR3, the DNA is TGTGCCACCAGTGATTCGGGTAAGGGGTCCAAAAACATTCAGTACTTC.

The chain combines TRBV28 with TRBJ1-4; 10 bases line up with TRBD1. The CDR3 loop spans 18 amino acids. The germline V gene encodes CDR1 MDHEN and CDR2 SYDVKM. With 6 bases clipped from V and 5 bases from J, the junction kept 15 bases outside the gene matches. The CDR3 coding sequence is TGTGCCAGCAGCCTCCGGGACAGGGGACGTCCGGGGAATGAAAAACTGTTTTTT. This encodes CASSLRDRGRPGNEKLFF.

The chain is built from TRBV5-6 and TRBJ2-7; 8 bases fit TRBD1. This CDR3 has 14 residues. Losses at the gene ends were 2 bases for V and 3 bases for J; bases not matched to a gene: 4. Germline CDR1 and CDR2: SGHDT and YYEEEE. CDR3 bases: TGTGCCAGCAGCTTAGGGACAGGTTACTACGAGCAGTACTTC. Translated: CASSLGTGYYEQYF. The variable domain in full, with the rest retrieved from reference TRBV5-6 and TRBJ2-7, is DAGVTQSPTHLIKTRGQQVTLRCSPKSGHDTVSWYQQALGQGPQFIFQYYEEEERQRGNFPDRFSGHQFPNYSSELNVNALLLGDSALYLCASSLGTGYYEQYFGPGTRLTVT.

This chain links TRBV27 with TRBJ2-5; TRBD2 might be the D (5 bases). Germline CDR1 MNHEY, CDR2 SMNVEV (reference sequence). The CDR3 contains 13 residues. V shed 9 bases and J shed 5 bases, with 16 bases lying between them. For the CDR3, the DNA is TGTGCCAGACTCCTAGCTAAAGGGGAGACCCAGTACTTC. Amino acids: CARLLAKGETQYF.

This chain links TRBV27 with TRBJ2-3; 7 bases line up with TRBD2. The V segment lost 0 bases and the J segment 5 bases; nucleotides outside the gene matches: 5. CDR1 MNHEY and CDR2 SMNVEV come from the germline V gene (reference sequence). The CDR3 runs to 15 residues. CDR3 amino acids: CASSLSRREQDTQYF. CDR3 in DNA: TGTGCCAGCAGTTTATCACGGCGGGAGCAAGATACGCAGTATTTT.

This chain joins TRBV6-5 and TRBJ2-5, with a weak D call TRBD1 (5 bases). V was cut by 1 base and J by 1 base, with 10 bases left in between. The germline gives CDR1 MNHEY, CDR2 SVGAGI. The CDR3 loop spans 15 amino acids. The CDR3: CASSYLKTVQETQYF. In nucleotides, the CDR3 is TGTGCCAGCAGTTACTTAAAGACAGTCCAAGAGACCCAGTACTTC.

The gene calls are TRBV9 and TRBJ2-1; 10 positions match TRBD2. Germline V gene lookup returns CDR1 SGDLS and CDR2 YYNGEE. With 4 bases clipped from V and 6 bases from J, the junction kept 10 bases outside the gene matches. This CDR3 spans 16 amino acids. The CDR3 DNA is TGTGCCAGCAGCCCCTCCCTAGCGGGAGCTAGCAATGAGCAGTTCTTC. Translated: CASSPSLAGASNEQFF.

The chain recombines TRBV24-1 with TRBJ2-1; the match to TRBD2 covers 13 bases. Trimming cost V 0 bases and J 7 bases; bases outside gene matches: 5. This CDR3 is built from 17 residues. From germline, CDR1 is KGHDR and CDR2 SFDVKD. CDR3 in amino acids: CATSDLKLAGGRNEQFF. CDR3 nucleotide sequence: TGTGCCACCAGTGATTTGAAACTAGCGGGAGGGAGGAATGAGCAGTTCTTC.

This clone was recorded only once. The CDR3 sequence: CASSTEGHLHGPQHF. The CDR3 DNA reads as TGTGCCAGCAGCACAGAAGGACACCTCCATGGGCCCCAGCATTTT. This chain joins TRBV6-5 and TRBJ1-5, with D perhaps TRBD1 (5 bases). Germline CDR1 reads MNHEY; CDR2 reads SVGAGI. This CDR3 comprises 15 residues. V shed 6 bases and J shed 9 bases, with 21 bases lying between them.

The chain recombines TRBV5-1 with TRBJ2-3, with 7 bases identical to TRBD1. This CDR3 has 18 amino acids. The germline CDR1 and CDR2 sequences are SGHRS and YFSETQ. With 2 bases clipped from V and 2 bases from J, the junction kept 14 bases outside the gene matches. DNA of the CDR3: TGCGCCAGCAGCTTCGCGGACCCCGGGACAGTTTACACAGATACGCAGTATTTT. Translation gives CASSFADPGTVYTDTQYF. The full variable domain, with the rest looked up from reference TRBV5-1 and TRBJ2-3, is KAGVTQTPRYLIKTRGQQVTLSCSPISGHRSVSWYQQTPGQGLQFLFEYFSETQRNKGNFPGRFSGRQFSNSRSEMNVSTLELGDSALYLCASSFADPGTVYTDTQYFGPGTRLTVL.